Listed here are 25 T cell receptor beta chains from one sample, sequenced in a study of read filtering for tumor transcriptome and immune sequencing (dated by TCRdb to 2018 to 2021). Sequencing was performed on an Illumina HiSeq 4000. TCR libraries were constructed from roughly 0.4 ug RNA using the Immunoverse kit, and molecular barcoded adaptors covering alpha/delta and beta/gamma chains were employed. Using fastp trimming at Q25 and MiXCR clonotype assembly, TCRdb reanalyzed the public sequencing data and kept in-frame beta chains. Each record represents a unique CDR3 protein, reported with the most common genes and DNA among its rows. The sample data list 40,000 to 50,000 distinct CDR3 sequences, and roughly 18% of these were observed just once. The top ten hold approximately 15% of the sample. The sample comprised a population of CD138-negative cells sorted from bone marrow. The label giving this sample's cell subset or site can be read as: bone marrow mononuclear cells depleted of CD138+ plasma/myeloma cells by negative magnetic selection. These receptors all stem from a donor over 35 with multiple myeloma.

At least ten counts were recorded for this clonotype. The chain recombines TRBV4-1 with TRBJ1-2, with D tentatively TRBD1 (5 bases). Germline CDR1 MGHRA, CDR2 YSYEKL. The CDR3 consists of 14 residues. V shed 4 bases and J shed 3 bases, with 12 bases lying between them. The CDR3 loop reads CASSRATAYYGYTF. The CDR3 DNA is TGCGCCAGCAGCCGAGCGACAGCTTACTATGGCTACACCTTC.

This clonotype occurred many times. This chain's CDR3 is CASTRYPPTGELFF. CDR3 nucleotides: TGTGCCAGCACCCGTTACCCACCCACCGGGGAGCTGTTTTTT. This sequence joins TRBV5-6 and TRBJ2-2; D is ambiguous. Germline-derived CDR1 and CDR2 are SGHDT and YYEEEE. The CDR3 totals 14 residues. Trimming took off 6 bases at V and 4 bases at J, with 13 bases between the two ends. Combining the CDR3 with reference TRBV5-6 and TRBJ2-2 gives the whole variable domain DAGVTQSPTHLIKTRGQQVTLRCSPKSGHDTVSWYQQALGQGPQFIFQYYEEEERQRGNFPDRFSGHQFPNYSSELNVNALLLGDSALYLCASTRYPPTGELFFGEGSRLTVL.

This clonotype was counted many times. CDR3 residues: CASSRTSGSGNEQFF. DNA of the CDR3: TGTGCCAGCAGCCGGACTAGCGGGAGCGGTAATGAGCAGTTCTTC. The chain combines TRBV11-2 with TRBJ2-1; 13 bases are shared with TRBD2. This CDR3 has 15 amino acids. CDR1 is SGHAT, CDR2 FQNNGV, per germline. Trimming at V came to 5 bases and at J to 7 bases, leaving 5 bases not matched to a gene.

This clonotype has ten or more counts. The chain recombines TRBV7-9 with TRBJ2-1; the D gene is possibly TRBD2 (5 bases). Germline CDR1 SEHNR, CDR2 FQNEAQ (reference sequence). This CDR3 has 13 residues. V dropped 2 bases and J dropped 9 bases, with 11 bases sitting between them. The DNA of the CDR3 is TGTGCCAGCAGCTTAAAGGGAGTCGGTGAGCAGTTCTTC. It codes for CASSLKGVGEQFF.

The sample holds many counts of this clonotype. The CDR3 sequence is CASSPGQGGQPYEQYF. CDR3 DNA sequence: TGCGCCAGCAGCCCCGGACAGGGAGGGCAGCCCTACGAGCAGTACTTC. The chain has TRBV5-1 and TRBJ2-7; a possible D gene is TRBD1 (8 bases). The CDR3 is 16 amino acids. Trimming cost V 4 bases and J 2 bases, with 19 bases left between them. Per the germline V gene, CDR1 is SGHRS and CDR2 is YFSETQ.

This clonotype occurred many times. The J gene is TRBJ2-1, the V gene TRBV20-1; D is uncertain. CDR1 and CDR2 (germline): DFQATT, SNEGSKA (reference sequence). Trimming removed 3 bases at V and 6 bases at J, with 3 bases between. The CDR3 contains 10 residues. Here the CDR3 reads CSASFNEQFF. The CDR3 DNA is TGCAGTGCTAGTTTCAATGAGCAGTTCTTC.

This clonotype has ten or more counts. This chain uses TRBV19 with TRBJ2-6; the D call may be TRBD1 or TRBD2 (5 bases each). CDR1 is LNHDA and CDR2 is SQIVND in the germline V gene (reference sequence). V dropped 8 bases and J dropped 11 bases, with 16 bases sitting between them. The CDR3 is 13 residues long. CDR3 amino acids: CASGGTGVDVLTF. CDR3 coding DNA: TGTGCCAGTGGGGGAACGGGCGTCGACGTCCTGACTTTC.

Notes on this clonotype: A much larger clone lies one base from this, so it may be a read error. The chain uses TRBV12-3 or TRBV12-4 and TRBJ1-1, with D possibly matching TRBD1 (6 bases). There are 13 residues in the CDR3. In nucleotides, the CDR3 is TGTGCCAGCATAGGACAGACGAACACTGTAGCTTTCTTT. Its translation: CASIGQTNTVAFF.

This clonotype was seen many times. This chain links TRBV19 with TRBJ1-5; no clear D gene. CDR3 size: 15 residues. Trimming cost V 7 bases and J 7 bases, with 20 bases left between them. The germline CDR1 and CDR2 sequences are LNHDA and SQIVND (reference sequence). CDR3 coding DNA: TGTGCCAGTAAGGGCCTTCAGCGTTTCGGACAGCCCCAGCATTTT. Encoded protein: CASKGLQRFGQPQHF.

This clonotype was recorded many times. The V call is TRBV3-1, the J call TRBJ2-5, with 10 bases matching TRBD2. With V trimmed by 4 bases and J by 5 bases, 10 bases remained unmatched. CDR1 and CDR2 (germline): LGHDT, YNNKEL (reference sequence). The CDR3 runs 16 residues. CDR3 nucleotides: TGTGCCAGCAGCCCCTCAAGCGGGAGGGCCGGGGAGACCCAGTACTTC. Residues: CASSPSSGRAGETQYF.

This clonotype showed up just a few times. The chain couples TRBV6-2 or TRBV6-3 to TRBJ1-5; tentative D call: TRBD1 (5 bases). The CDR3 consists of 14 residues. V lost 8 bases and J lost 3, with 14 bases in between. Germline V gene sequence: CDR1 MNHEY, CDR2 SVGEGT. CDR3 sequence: CASARGTYNQPQHF. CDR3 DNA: TGTGCCAGCGCCCGGGGCACGTACAATCAGCCCCAGCATTTT.

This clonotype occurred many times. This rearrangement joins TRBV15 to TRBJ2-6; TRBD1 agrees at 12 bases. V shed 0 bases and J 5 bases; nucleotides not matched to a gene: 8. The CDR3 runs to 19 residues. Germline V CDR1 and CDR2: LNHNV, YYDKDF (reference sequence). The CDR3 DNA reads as TGTGCCACCAGCAGAGATCGGGGACAGGGGGCGTCTTGGGCCAACGTCCTGACTTTC. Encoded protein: CATSRDRGQGASWANVLTF.

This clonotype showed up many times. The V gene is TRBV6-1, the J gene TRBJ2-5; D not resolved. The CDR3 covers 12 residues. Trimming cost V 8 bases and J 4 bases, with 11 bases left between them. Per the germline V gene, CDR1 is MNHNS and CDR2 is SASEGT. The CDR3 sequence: CASSAPPETQYF. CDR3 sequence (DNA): TGTGCCAGCTCGGCCCCGCCAGAGACCCAGTACTTC.

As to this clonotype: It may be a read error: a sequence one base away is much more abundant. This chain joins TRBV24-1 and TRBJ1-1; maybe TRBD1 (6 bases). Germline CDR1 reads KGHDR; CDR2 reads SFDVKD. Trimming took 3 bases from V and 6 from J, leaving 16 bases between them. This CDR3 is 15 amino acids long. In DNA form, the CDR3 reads TGTGCCACCAGTGATGGGGTAACAGGGTGGGCTGAAGCTTTCTTT. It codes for CATSDGVTGWAEAFF.

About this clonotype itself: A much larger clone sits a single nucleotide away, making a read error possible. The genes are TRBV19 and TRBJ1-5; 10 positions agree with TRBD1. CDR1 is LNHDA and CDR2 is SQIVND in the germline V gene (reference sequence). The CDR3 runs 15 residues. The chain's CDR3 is CASSIPGQGTQPQRF. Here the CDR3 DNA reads TGTGCCAGTAGTATCCCGGGACAGGGGACTCAGCCCCAGCGTTTT.

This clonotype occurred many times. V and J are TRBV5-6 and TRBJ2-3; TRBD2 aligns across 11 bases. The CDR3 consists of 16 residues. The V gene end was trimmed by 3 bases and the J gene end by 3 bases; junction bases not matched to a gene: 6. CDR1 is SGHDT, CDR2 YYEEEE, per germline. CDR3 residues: CASSYIAGGPTDTQYF. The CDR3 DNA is TGTGCCAGCAGCTATATAGCGGGAGGGCCTACAGATACGCAGTATTTT. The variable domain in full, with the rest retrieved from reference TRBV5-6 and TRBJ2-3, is DAGVTQSPTHLIKTRGQQVTLRCSPKSGHDTVSWYQQALGQGPQFIFQYYEEEERQRGNFPDRFSGHQFPNYSSELNVNALLLGDSALYLCASSYIAGGPTDTQYFGPGTRLTVL.

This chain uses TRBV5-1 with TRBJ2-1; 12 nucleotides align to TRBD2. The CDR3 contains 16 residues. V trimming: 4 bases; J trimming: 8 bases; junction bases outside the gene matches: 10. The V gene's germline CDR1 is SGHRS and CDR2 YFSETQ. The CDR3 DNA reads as TGCGCCAGCAGCCACTTGACTAGCGGGAGAAGTGATGAGCAGTTCTTC. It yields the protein CASSHLTSGRSDEQFF.

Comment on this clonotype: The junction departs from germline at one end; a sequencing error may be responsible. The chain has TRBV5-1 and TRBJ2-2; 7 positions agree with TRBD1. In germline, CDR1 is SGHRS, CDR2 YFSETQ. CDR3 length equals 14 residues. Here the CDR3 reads CASRPTGNTRELSF. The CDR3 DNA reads TGCGCCAGCAGACCGACAGGGAACACCAGGGAGCTGTCTTTT. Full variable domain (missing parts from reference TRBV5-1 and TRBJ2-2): KAGVTQTPRYLIKTRGQQVTLSCSPISGHRSVSWYQQTPGQGLQFLFEYFSETQRNKGNFPGRFSGRQFSNSRSEMNVSTLELGDSALYLCASRPTGNTRELSFGEGSRLTVL.

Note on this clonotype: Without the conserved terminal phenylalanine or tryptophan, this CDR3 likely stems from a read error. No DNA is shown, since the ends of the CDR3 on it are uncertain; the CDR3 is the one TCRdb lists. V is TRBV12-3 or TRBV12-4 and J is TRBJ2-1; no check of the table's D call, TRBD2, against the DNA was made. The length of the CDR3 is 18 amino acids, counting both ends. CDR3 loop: CASSEFEVAGGVYNERFL.

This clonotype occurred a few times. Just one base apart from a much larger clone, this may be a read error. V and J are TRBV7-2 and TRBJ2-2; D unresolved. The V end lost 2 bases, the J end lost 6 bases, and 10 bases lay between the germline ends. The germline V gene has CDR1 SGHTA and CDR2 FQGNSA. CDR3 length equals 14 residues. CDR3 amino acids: CASSLTEGPGELFF. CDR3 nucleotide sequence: TGTGCCAGCAGCTTAACGGAAGGGCCCGGGGAGCTGTTTTTT.

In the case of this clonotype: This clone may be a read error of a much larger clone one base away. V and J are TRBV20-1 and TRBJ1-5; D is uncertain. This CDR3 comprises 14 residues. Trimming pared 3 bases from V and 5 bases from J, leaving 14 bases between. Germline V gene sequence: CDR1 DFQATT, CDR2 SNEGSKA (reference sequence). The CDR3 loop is CSASDGRLYQPQHF. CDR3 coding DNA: TGCAGTGCTAGCGACGGCAGGCTGTATCAGCCCCAGCATTTT.

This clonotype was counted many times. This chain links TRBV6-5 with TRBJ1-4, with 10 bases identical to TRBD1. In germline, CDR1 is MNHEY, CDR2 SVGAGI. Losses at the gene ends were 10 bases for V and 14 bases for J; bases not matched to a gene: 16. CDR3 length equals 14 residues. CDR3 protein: CATSRDRGRVGLFF. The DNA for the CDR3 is TGTGCCACTAGCCGGGACAGGGGAAGAGTGGGCCTGTTTTTT.

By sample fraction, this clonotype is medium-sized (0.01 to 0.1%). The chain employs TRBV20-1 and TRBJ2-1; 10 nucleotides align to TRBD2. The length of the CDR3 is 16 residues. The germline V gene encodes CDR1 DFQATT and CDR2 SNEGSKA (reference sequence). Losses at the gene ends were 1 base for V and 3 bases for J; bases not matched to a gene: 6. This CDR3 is CSARGSGTSDYNEQFF. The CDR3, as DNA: TGCAGTGCTAGAGGCTCCGGGACTAGCGACTACAATGAGCAGTTCTTC.

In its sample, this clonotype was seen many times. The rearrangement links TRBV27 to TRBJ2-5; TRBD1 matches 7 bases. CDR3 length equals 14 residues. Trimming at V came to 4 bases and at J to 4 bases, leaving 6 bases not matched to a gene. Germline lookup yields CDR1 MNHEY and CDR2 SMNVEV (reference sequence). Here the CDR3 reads CASSSQGEIETQYF. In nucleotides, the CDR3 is TGTGCCAGCAGTTCCCAGGGGGAGATAGAGACCCAGTACTTC.

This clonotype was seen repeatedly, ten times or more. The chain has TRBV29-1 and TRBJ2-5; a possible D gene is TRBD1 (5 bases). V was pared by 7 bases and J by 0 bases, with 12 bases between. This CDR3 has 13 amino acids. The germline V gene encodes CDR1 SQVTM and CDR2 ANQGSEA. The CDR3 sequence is CSGATVNQETQYF. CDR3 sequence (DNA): TGCAGCGGGGCGACAGTAAACCAAGAGACCCAGTACTTC. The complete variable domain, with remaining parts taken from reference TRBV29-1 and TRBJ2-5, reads SAVISQKPSRDICQRGTSLTIQCQVDSQVTMMFWYRQQPGQSLTLIATANQGSEATYESGFVIDKFPISRPNLTFSTLTVSNMSPEDSSIYLCSGATVNQETQYFGPGTRLLVL.